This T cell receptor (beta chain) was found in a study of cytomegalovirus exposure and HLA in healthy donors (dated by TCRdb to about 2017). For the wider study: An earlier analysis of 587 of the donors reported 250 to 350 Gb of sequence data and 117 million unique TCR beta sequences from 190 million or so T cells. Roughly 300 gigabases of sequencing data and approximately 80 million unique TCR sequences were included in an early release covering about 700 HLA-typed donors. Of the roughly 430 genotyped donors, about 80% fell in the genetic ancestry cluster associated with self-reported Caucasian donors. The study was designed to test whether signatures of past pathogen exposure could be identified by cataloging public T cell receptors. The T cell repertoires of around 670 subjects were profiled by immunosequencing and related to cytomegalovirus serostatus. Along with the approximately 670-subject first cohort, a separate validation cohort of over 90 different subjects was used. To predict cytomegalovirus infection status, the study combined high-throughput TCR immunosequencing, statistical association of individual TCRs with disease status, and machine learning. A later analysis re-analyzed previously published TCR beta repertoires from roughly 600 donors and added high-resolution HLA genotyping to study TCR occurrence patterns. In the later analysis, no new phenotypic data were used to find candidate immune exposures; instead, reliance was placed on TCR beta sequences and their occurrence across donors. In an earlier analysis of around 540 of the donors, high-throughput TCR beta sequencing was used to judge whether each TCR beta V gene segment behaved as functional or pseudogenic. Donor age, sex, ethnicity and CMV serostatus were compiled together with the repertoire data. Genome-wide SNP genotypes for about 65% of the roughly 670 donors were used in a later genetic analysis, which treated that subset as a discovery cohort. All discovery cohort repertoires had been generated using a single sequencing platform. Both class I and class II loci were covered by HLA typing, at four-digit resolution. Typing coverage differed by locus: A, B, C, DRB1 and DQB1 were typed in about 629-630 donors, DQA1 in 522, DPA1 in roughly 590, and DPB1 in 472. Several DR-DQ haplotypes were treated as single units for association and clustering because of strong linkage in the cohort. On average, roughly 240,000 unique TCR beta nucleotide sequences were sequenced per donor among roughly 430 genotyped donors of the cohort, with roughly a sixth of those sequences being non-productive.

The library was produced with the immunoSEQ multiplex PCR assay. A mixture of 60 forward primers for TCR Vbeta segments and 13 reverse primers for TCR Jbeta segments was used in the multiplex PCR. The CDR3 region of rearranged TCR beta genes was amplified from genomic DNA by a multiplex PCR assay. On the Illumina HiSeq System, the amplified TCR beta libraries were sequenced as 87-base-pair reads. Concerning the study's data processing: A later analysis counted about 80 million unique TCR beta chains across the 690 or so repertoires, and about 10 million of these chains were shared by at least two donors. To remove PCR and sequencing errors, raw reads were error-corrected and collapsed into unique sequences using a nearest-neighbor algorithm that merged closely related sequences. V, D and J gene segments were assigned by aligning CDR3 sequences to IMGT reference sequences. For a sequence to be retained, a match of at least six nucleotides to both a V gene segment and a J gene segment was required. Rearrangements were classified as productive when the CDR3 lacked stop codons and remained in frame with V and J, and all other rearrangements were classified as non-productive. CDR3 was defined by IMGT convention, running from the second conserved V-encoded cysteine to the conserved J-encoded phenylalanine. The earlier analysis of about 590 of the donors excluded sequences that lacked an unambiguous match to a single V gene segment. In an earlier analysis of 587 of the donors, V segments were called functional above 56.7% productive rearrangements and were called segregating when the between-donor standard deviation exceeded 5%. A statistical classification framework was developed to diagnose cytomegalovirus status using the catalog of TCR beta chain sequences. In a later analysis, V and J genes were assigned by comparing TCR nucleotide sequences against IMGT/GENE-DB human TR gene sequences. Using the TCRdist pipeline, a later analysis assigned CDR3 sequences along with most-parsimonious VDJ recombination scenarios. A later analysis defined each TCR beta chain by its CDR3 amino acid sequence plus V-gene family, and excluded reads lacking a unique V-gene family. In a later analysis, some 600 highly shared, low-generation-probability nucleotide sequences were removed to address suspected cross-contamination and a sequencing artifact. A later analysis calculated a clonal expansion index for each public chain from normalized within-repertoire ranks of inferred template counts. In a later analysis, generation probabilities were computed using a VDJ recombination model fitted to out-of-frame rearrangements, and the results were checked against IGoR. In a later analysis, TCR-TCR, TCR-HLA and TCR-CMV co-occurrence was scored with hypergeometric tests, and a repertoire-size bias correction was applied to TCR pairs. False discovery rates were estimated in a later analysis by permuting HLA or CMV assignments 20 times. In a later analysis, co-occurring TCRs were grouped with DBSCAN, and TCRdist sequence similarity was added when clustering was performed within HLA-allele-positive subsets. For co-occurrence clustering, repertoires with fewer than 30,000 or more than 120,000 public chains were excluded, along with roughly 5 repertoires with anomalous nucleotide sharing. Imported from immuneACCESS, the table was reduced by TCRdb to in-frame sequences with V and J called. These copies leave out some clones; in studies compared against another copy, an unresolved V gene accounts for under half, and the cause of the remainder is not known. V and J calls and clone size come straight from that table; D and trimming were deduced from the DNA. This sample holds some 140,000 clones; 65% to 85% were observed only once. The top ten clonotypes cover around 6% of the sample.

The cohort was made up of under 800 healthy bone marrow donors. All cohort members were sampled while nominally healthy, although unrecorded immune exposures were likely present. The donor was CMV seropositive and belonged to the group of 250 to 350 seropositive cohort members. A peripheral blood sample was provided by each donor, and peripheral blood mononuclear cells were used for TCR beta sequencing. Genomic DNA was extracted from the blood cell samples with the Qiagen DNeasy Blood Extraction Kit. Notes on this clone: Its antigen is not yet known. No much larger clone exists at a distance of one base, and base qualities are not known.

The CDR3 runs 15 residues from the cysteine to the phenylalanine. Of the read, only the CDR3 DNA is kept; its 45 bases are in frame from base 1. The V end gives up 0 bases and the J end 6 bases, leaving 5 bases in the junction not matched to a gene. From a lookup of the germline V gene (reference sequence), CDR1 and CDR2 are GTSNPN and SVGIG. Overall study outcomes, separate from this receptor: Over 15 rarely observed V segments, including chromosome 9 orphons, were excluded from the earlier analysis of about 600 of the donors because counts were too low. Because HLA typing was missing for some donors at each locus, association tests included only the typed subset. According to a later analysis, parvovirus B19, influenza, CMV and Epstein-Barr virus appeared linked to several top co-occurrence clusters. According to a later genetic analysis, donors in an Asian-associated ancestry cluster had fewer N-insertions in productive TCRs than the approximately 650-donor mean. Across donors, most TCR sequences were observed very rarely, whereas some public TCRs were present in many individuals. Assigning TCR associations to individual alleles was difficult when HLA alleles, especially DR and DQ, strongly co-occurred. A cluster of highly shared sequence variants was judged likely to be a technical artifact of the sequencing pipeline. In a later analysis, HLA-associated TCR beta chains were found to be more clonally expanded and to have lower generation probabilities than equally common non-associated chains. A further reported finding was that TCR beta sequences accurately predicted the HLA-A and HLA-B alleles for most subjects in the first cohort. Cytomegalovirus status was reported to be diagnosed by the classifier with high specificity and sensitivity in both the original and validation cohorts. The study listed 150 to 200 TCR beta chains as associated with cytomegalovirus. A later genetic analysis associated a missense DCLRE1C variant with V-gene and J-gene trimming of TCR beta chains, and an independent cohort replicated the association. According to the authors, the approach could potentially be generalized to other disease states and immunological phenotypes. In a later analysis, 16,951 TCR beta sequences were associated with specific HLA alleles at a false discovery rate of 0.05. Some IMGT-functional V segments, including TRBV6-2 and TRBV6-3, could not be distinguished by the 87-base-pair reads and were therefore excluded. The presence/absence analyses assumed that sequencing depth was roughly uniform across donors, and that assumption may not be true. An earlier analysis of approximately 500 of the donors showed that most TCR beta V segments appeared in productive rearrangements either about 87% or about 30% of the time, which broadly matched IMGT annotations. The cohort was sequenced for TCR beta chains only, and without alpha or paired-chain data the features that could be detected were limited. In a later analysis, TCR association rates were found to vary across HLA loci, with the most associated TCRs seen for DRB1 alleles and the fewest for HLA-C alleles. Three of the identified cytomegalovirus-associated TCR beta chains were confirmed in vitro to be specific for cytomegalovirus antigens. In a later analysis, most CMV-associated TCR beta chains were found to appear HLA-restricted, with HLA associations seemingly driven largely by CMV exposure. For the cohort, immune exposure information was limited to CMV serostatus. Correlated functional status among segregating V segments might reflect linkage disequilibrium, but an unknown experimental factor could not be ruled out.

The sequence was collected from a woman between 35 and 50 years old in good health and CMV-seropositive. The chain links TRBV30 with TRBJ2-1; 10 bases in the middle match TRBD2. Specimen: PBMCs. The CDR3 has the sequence CAWSVRGLATNEQFF. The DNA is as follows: TGTGCCTGGAGTGTAAGGGGACTAGCGACCAATGAGCAGTTCTTC.